The 17 T cell receptor beta chains below all came from one sample that was sequenced in a study of monozygotic twins with inflammatory bowel disease. TCRdb reprocessed the 5' RACE reads and keeps a single row for each CDR3 protein, giving no DNA. The table for this sample gives about 330,000 distinct CDR3 sequences. The sample was blood. The receptors were sampled from a human donor with ulcerative colitis or Crohn's disease, or a healthy co-twin of an affected twin (not recorded which).

The chain joins TRBV7-3 to TRBJ2-2; TCRdb's D call, TRBD2, is unchecked because there is no DNA. The length of the CDR3 is 16 residues. CDR1 is SGHTA and CDR2 is FQGTGA in the germline V gene. The CDR3 protein is CASSLMAARDTGELFF.

The chain is built from TRBV12-3 or TRBV12-4 and TRBJ1-2. This CDR3 has 14 residues. CDR3 protein: CASSLRGEWYGYTF.

The chain combines TRBV6-5 with TRBJ2-7; the D call of TRBD1 rests on TCRdb alone, since no DNA is present to check it. Germline assignment: CDR1 MNHEY and CDR2 SVGAGI. This CDR3 spans 16 amino acids. This chain's CDR3 is CASSYQFPGAAYEQYF.

This sequence joins TRBV28 and TRBJ1-2; TCRdb indicates TRBD1, and absent DNA this call remains unverified. Germline loops: CDR1 MDHEN, CDR2 SYDVKM. The CDR3 covers 15 residues. The CDR3: CASRRSLGATHGYTF.

The chain is built from TRBV25-1 and TRBJ2-5; the TCRdb D gene call, TRBD2, has no DNA to confirm it. The germline V gene encodes CDR1 MGHDK and CDR2 SYGVNS. CDR3 length: 18 amino acids. CDR3 region: CASSFGLISGGLQETQYF.

The CDR3 loop reads CAWSVGLQETQYF. The chain has TRBV30 and TRBJ2-5. CDR1 and CDR2 (germline): GTSNPN, SVGIG (reference sequence). The CDR3 contains 13 residues. Together with reference TRBV30 and TRBJ2-5, the CDR3 gives the full variable domain: SQTIHQWPATLVQPVGSPLSLECTVEGTSNPNLYWYRQAAGRGLQLLFYSVGIGQISSEVPQNLSASRPQDRQFILSSKKLLLSDSGFYLCAWSVGLQETQYFGPGTRLLVL.

The genes are TRBV19 and TRBJ2-1. Germline lookup yields CDR1 LNHDA and CDR2 SQIVND (reference sequence). The CDR3 is made up of 15 amino acids. CDR3 sequence reads: CASSPRQGSYNEQFF.

The chain has TRBV20-1 and TRBJ2-5. The germline gives CDR1 DFQATT, CDR2 SNEGSKA (reference sequence). This CDR3 is built from 15 residues. CDR3: CSASGMDTIQETQYF.

V is TRBV28 and J is TRBJ2-7; checking the TCRdb D call of TRBD2 is not possible without DNA. This CDR3 has 12 amino acids. Germline CDR1 is MDHEN and CDR2 is SYDVKM. The CDR3: CASRLGDGEQYF. The complete variable domain, with remaining parts taken from reference TRBV28 and TRBJ2-7, reads DVKVTQSSRYLVKRTGEKVFLECVQDMDHENMFWYRQDPGLGLRLIYFSYDVKMKEKGDIPEGYSVSREKKERFSLILESASTNQTSMYLCASRLGDGEQYFGPGTRLTVT.

The chain has TRBV4-3 and TRBJ1-4; TCRdb returns TRBD1, unconfirmable since there is no DNA. Germline CDR1 reads LGHNA; CDR2 reads YSLEER. The length of the CDR3 is 16 residues. The CDR3 here is CASSQDRTALGEKLFF.

V is TRBV2 and J is TRBJ1-4. The CDR3 is 15 amino acids. Germline V CDR1 and CDR2: SNHLY, FYNNEI. The CDR3 sequence: CASSPTTERREKLFF.

This CDR3 is CASSLLPITGSDSPLHF. The chain is built from TRBV5-1 and TRBJ1-6; with no DNA, the TCRdb D assignment of TRBD1 cannot be verified. Germline CDR1 SGHRS, CDR2 YFSETQ. This CDR3 is 17 amino acids long.

The V call is TRBV9, the J call TRBJ2-5. The CDR3 spans 13 residues. The germline V gene encodes CDR1 SGDLS and CDR2 YYNGEE. The CDR3 protein is CACSVDEQKTQYF.

This chain connects TRBV12-3 or TRBV12-4 to TRBJ1-1. CDR3 length: 16 amino acids. The CDR3 reads CASSPRFVVMNTEAFF.

The rearrangement joins TRBV5-1 to TRBJ1-3; the D call of TRBD1 rests on TCRdb alone, since no DNA is present to check it. The CDR3 loop spans 16 amino acids. CDR1 and CDR2 from the germline V gene are SGHRS and YFSETQ. The chain's CDR3 is CASSLMPGASGNTIYF.

V and J are TRBV7-2 and TRBJ2-7; lacking DNA, the TRBD1 call made by TCRdb goes unchecked. The CDR3 consists of 15 residues. CDR1 and CDR2 from the germline V gene are SGHTA and FQGNSA. CDR3 residues: CASSPSGDVAYEQYF.

This rearrangement joins TRBV18 to TRBJ2-7; the TCRdb call, TRBD1, lacks DNA for checking. The CDR3 has 13 amino acids. In germline, CDR1 is KGHSH, CDR2 LQKENI. CDR3 loop: CASRGQVSKEQYF. Based on the CDR3 plus reference TRBV18 and TRBJ2-7, the full variable domain is NAGVMQNPRHLVRRRGQEARLRCSPMKGHSHVYWYRQLPEEGLKFMVYLQKENIIDESGMPKERFSAEFPKEGPSILRIQQVVRGDSAAYFCASRGQVSKEQYFGPGTRLTVT.